This TCR beta chain was sequenced in a study of T cell responses to AZD1222 COVID-19 vaccine. Germline V gives CDR1 SGHKS, CDR2 YYEKEE (reference sequence). V shed 2 bases, J shed 4 bases, and the junction held 4 bases outside the gene matches. The CDR3 contains 15 residues. Profiled with immunoSEQ multiplex PCR; TCRdb holds only in-frame clones, not every one. The table records about 150,000 clones, roughly 90% of them present only once. Second doses that came at about 4 or about 12 weeks were put together. General study findings and limits: A mostly white British donor set with more females was recruited, and clonal diversity was possibly underestimated. Scientists sampled the repertoires only once the peak T cell response had passed.

Worth noting for this clone: As yet, its antigen is unknown.

The chain is built from TRBV5-5 and TRBJ2-2, with 8 bases identical to TRBD2. The input for sequencing was peripheral blood, taken 28 days after the second AZD1222 dose. The TCR originated in an adult who received the AZD1222 COVID-19 vaccine. CDR3 sequence (DNA): TGTGCCAGCAGCTTCGGACTAGCTGTCACCGGGGAGCTGTTTTTT. It yields the protein CASSFGLAVTGELFF.